Shown below are 14 T cell receptor beta chains from a single sample sequenced in a study of OX40 agonist ivuxolimab in advanced cancers. The method was immunoSEQ multiplex PCR; TCRdb's version includes in-frame clones alone and lacks a portion of them. The data show under 100,000 clones, with roughly 90% seen just once and 0.65% to 0.9% held by the top ten. The sample was CD4+ or CD8+ T cells sorted from blood, taken in a trial of the OX40 agonist ivuxolimab. These receptors were taken from an adult with an advanced solid tumor such as melanoma, head and neck, liver or kidney cancer.

The chain employs TRBV19 and TRBJ2-4, with TRBD1 as a possible D gene (6 bases). V lost 3 bases, J lost 3 bases, and 12 bases lay in between. The CDR3 length is 15 residues. Germline CDR1 and CDR2: LNHDA and SQIVND (reference sequence). CDR3 region: CASSIDQGRKNIQYF. The CDR3, as DNA: TGTGCCAGTAGTATCGATCAGGGGCGCAAAAACATTCAGTACTTC.

The chain uses TRBV5-1 and TRBJ2-1; unclear D gene. Germline CDR1 and CDR2: SGHRS and YFSETQ. The germline V and J ends were trimmed by 0 bases and 0 bases, with 10 bases remaining between them. The CDR3 is made up of 16 amino acids. CDR3 region: CASSLDGGSSYNEQFF. In DNA form, the CDR3 reads TGCGCCAGCAGCTTGGATGGCGGAAGCTCCTACAATGAGCAGTTCTTC.

The chain combines TRBV18 with TRBJ1-4; D uncertain. This CDR3 comprises 14 residues. V dropped 4 bases and J dropped 4 bases, with 10 bases sitting between them. CDR1 and CDR2 (germline): KGHSH, LQKENI. In DNA, the CDR3 is TGTGCCAGCTCACAAAGACACGGTAATGAAAAACTGTTTTTT. Translation gives CASSQRHGNEKLFF.

CDR3 region: CASRLDQNTGELFF. As DNA, the CDR3 is TGCGCCAGCAGGCTGGACCAGAACACCGGGGAGCTGTTTTTT. This chain uses TRBV10-1 with TRBJ2-2; unclear D gene. With 6 bases removed from V and 1 base from J, the gap between germline ends came to 9 bases. CDR1 and CDR2 (germline): WNHNN, SYGVQD (reference sequence). CDR3 length equals 14 residues.

The rearrangement joins TRBV30 to TRBJ1-2, with 10 nucleotides matching TRBD1. CDR1 and CDR2 from the germline V gene are GTSNPN and SVGIG (reference sequence). This CDR3 is 14 amino acids long. V lost 5 bases and J lost 6; bases outside the gene matches: 9. Written as DNA, the CDR3 is TGTGCCTGGTCCCCGCTCGGGACAGGGGATGGCTACACCTTC. It yields the protein CAWSPLGTGDGYTF.

DNA for the CDR3: TGCAGCGTTAAGGCGGTGGGAAACACTGAAGCTTTCTTT. Amino acids: CSVKAVGNTEAFF. This sequence joins TRBV29-1 and TRBJ1-1; D call uncertain. The CDR3 spans 13 residues. Germline assignment: CDR1 SQVTM and CDR2 ANQGSEA. V lost 5 bases and J 2 bases, leaving 12 bases between the germline ends.

The rearrangement joins TRBV5-1 to TRBJ2-5; D remains unclear. Between the trimmed V and J ends, which lost 2 bases and 4 bases, there was a span of 0 bases. CDR1 is SGHRS, CDR2 YFSETQ, per germline. CDR3 length: 10 amino acids. CDR3 protein: CASSLETQYF. The CDR3 DNA reads as TGCGCCAGCAGCTTAGAGACCCAGTACTTC.

The J gene is TRBJ2-5, the V gene TRBV4-3, with 7 bases identical to TRBD1. J gave up 1 base and V 2 bases, and 7 bases lay outside the gene matches. Per germline, CDR1 LGHNA and CDR2 YSLEER. CDR3 length: 16 residues. This chain's CDR3 is CASSQNTGQVQETQYF. CDR3 nucleotides: TGCGCCAGCAGCCAAAACACCGGACAGGTCCAAGAGACCCAGTACTTC.

With respect to this clone: Germline and junction disagree at one end, which may indicate a read error. The rearrangement joins TRBV5-4 to TRBJ2-3; the D is unclear. The CDR3 length is 13 residues. Germline assignment: CDR1 SGHNT and CDR2 YYREEE (reference sequence). DNA of the CDR3: TGTGCCAGCAGCTTGGTCAGCACGGATACGCAGTATTTT. It translates to CASSLVSTDTQYF.

This chain joins TRBV5-1 and TRBJ1-3; perhaps TRBD1 as D (5 bases). V was pared by 2 bases and J by 1 base, with 16 bases between. Germline V lookup: CDR1 SGHRS, CDR2 YFSETQ. The CDR3 totals 17 residues. The CDR3 DNA sequence: TGCGCCAGCAGCTTTTCCCCCGGGGCTGATTCTGGAAACACCATATATTTT. Protein: CASSFSPGADSGNTIYF.

This clone has only one observation. V and J are TRBV5-4 and TRBJ1-1; D possibly corresponds to TRBD1 (6 bases). There are 13 residues in the CDR3. Germline V gene lookup returns CDR1 SGHNT and CDR2 YYREEE (reference sequence). The ends were cut back, 2 bases at V and 5 bases at J, with 10 bases in the middle. CDR3 sequence: CASSLGGGTEAFF. Written as DNA, the CDR3 is TGTGCCAGCAGCTTAGGGGGGGGAACTGAAGCTTTCTTT.

The chain is built from TRBV2 and TRBJ1-1, with D tentatively TRBD1 (5 bases). Germline V gene lookup returns CDR1 SNHLY and CDR2 FYNNEI. V lost 8 bases, J lost 5 bases, and 9 bases lay in between. This CDR3 has 11 amino acids. CDR3 coding DNA: TGTGCCAGCGTTCGGGGGACTGAAGCTTTCTTT. Residues: CASVRGTEAFF.

The chain uses TRBV19 and TRBJ1-6; D is ambiguous. V was cut by 6 bases and J by 9 bases, with 15 bases left in between. The CDR3 covers 14 residues. Looked up from germline, CDR1 is LNHDA and CDR2 is SQIVND (reference sequence). The CDR3 nucleotides are TGTGCCAGTAGGAGAGACGGAGGAGCTTCACCCCTCCACTTT. It translates to CASRRDGGASPLHF.

The chain links TRBV7-2 to TRBJ1-2; 7 bases fit TRBD1. The J segment lost 2 bases and the V segment lost 5 bases, leaving 5 bases of the junction unmatched. The CDR3 sequence is 14 residues long. From germline, CDR1 is SGHTA and CDR2 FQGNSA. Here the CDR3 reads CASSPDRENYGYTF. The CDR3 DNA sequence: TGTGCCAGCAGCCCCGACAGGGAGAACTATGGCTACACCTTC.